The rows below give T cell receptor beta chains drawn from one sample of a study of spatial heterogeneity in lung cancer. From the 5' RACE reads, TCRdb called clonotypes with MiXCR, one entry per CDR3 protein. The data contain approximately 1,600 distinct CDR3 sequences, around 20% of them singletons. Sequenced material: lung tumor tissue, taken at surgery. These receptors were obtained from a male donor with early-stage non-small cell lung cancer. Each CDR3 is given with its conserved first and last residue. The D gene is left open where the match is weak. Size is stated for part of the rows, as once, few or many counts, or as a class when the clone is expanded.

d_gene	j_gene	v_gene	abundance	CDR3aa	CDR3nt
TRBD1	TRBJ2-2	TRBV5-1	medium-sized	CASSLGQGVSGELFF	TGCGCCAGCAGCCTAGGACAGGGCGTTTCCGGGGAGCTGTTTTTT
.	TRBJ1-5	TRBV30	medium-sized	CAWRGGNSNQPQHF	TGTGCCTGGAGAGGGGGAAATAGCAATCAGCCCCAGCATTTT
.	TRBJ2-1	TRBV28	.	CASSLFGGLSYNEQFF	TGTGCCAGCAGTTTATTCGGGGGACTGTCCTACAATGAGCAGTTCTTC
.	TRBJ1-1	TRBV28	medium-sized	CASSLGATLREAFF	TGTGCCAGCAGTTTGGGGGCTACTCTCCGAGAAGCTTTCTTT
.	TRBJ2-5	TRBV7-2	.	CASSLVQETQYF	TGTGCCAGCAGCTTAGTACAAGAGACCCAGTACTTC
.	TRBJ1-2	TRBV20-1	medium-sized	CSASEGNYGYTF	TGCAGTGCTAGTGAGGGGAACTATGGCTACACCTTC
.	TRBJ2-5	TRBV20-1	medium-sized	CSARNAQGRAETQYF	TGCAGTGCTCGAAACGCTCAGGGAAGGGCAGAGACCCAGTACTTC
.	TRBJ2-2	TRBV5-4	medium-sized	CASSVLGDDGELFF	TGTGCCAGCAGCGTTCTGGGAGATGACGGGGAGCTGTTTTTT
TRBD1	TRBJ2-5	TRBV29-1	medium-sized	CSAGQGGETQYF	TGCAGCGCTGGACAGGGCGGGGAGACCCAGTACTTC
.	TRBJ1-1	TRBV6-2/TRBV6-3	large	CASSYSSPGTPEAFF	TGTGCCAGCAGTTACTCGAGTCCCGGGACTCCTGAAGCTTTCTTT
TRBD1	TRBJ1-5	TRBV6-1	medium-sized	CASSPGTGNQPQHF	TGTGCCAGCAGTCCCGGGACAGGGAATCAGCCCCAGCATTTT
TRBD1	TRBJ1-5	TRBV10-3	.	CATTGGSNQPQHF	TGTGCCACCACAGGGGGCTCCAATCAGCCCCAGCATTTT
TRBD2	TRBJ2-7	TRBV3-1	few	CASRVSAGAAYEQYF	TGTGCCAGCAGGGTTTCAGCGGGAGCCGCCTACGAGCAGTACTTC
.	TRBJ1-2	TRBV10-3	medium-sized	CAISAGDGYTF	TGTGCCATCAGTGCCGGGGATGGCTACACCTTC
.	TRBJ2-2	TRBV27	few	CASRPQGYTGELFF	TGTGCCAGCAGGCCGCAGGGTTATACCGGGGAGCTGTTTTTT
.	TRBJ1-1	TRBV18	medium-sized	CASYSGLGTEAFF	TGTGCCAGCTACTCGGGCCTCGGGACTGAAGCTTTCTTT
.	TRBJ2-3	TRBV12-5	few	CASDTSTALPHPHRDTQYF	TGTGCTAGTGATACCTCGACAGCGCTCCCACACCCGCACAGAGATACGCAGTATTTT
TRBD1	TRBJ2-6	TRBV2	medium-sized	CASIGTGASGANVLTF	TGTGCCAGCATAGGGACAGGGGCCTCTGGGGCCAACGTCCTGACTTTC
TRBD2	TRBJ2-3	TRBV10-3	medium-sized	CAISESRLAGALGTDTQYF	TGTGCCATCAGTGAGTCGAGACTAGCGGGAGCCCTTGGCACAGATACGCAGTATTTT
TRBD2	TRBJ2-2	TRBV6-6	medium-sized	CASSSGTSGLQNTGELFF	TGTGCCAGCAGCTCCGGGACTAGCGGGCTGCAGAACACCGGGGAGCTGTTTTTT
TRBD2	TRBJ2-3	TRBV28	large	CASRGLAGLRDTQYF	TGTGCCAGCAGGGGTCTAGCGGGACTTAGAGATACGCAGTATTTT
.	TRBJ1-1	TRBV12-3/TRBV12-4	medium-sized	CASSLMGGNTEAFF	TGTGCCAGCAGTTTAATGGGGGGGAACACTGAAGCTTTCTTT
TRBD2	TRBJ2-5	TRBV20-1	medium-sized	CSARDLSLAGIWETQYF	TGCAGTGCTAGAGATCTCTCATTAGCGGGAATATGGGAGACCCAGTACTTC
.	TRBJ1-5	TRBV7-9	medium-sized	CASSLKGGSNQPQHF	TGTGCCAGCAGCTTGAAGGGGGGAAGCAATCAGCCCCAGCATTTT
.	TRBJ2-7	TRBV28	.	CASDSSGLTYEQYF	TGTGCCAGCGATTCTTCAGGGCTTACCTACGAGCAGTACTTC
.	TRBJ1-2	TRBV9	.	CASSVDHTFYGYTF	TGTGCCAGCAGCGTAGATCACACCTTCTATGGCTACACCTTC
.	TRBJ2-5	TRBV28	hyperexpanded	CASSPRRRETQYF	TGTGCCAGCAGTCCAAGAAGGAGGGAGACCCAGTACTTC
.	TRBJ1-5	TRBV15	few	CATSTTQRRDYDQPQHF	TGTGCCACCAGCACCACTCAGAGGAGGGATTACGATCAGCCCCAGCATTTT
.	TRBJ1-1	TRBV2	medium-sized	CASSDVRGTEAFF	TGTGCCAGCAGTGATGTCAGGGGCACTGAAGCTTTCTTT
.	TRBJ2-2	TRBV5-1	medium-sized	CASSLDGGENTGELFF	TGCGCCAGCAGCTTGGATGGCGGGGAGAACACCGGGGAGCTGTTTTTT
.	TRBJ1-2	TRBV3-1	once	CASSQAGGAWDGYTF	TGTGCCAGCAGCCAAGCCGGGGGCGCATGGGATGGCTACACCTTC
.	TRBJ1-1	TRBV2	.	CASSEELETEAFF	TGTGCCAGCAGTGAAGAATTGGAGACTGAAGCTTTCTTT
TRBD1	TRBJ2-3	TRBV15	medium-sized	CATSSGTGAGTDTQYF	TGTGCCACCAGCAGCGGAACAGGGGCTGGGACAGATACGCAGTATTTT
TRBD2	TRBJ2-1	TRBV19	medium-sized	CASSTTREVPYNEQFF	TGTGCCAGTAGCACTACGCGGGAGGTACCCTACAATGAGCAGTTCTTC
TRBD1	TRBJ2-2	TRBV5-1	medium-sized	CASSSGQGFTGELFF	TGCGCCAGCAGCTCGGGACAGGGGTTCACCGGGGAGCTGTTTTTT
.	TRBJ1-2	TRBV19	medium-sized	CASSVDSSNYGYTF	TGTGCCAGTAGTGTTGACAGCTCTAACTATGGCTACACCTTC
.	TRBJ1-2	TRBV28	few	CASIGQGDGYTF	TGTGCCAGCATCGGACAAGGCGATGGCTACACCTTC
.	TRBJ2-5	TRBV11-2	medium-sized	CASSLGVESRETQYF	TGTGCCAGCAGCTTAGGTGTAGAATCGAGGGAGACCCAGTACTTC
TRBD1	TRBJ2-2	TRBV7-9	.	CASSLQGANTGELFF	TGTGCCAGCAGCTTACAGGGGGCGAACACCGGGGAGCTGTTTTTT
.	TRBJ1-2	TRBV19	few	CASSQGTYGYTF	TGTGCCAGTAGTCAAGGGACGTACGGCTACACCTTC
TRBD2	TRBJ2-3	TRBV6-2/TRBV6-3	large	CASSYVRLAGADTDTQYF	TGTGCCAGCAGTTACGTCCGACTAGCGGGGGCCGACACAGATACGCAGTATTTT
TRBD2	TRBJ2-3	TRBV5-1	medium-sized	CASSGLAGDLDTQYF	TGCGCCAGCAGCGGACTAGCGGGAGATTTAGATACGCAGTATTTT
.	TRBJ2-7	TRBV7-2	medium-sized	CASRHRNSPYEQYF	TGTGCCAGCAGGCATAGAAACTCTCCCTACGAGCAGTACTTC
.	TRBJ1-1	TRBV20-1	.	CSALLGNTEAFF	TGCAGTGCTCTGTTGGGGAACACTGAAGCTTTCTTT
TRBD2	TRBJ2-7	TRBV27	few	CASSLGSGGHEQYF	TGTGCCAGCAGTTTAGGGTCGGGAGGCCACGAGCAGTACTTC
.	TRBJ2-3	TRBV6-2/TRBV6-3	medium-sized	CASTRDGDTDTQYF	TGTGCCAGCACGAGGGACGGGGACACAGATACGCAGTATTTT
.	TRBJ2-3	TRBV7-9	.	CALGTTSTDTQYF	TGTGCCCTGGGGACAACTAGCACAGATACGCAGTATTTT
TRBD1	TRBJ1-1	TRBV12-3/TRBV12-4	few	CASSLDRVNTEAFF	TGTGCCAGCAGCCTGGACAGGGTGAACACTGAAGCTTTCTTT
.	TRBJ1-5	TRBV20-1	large	CSAPMQGEDQPQHF	TGCAGTGCGCCCATGCAGGGAGAGGATCAGCCCCAGCATTTT